This TCR beta chain was recovered during a study of shared clonotypes between healthy human individuals. Study-level findings and limits: Around 5.3% of naive CD4 clonotypes were shared across a few donors. Larger richness was generally estimated for naive than memory subsets.

Worth noting for this clone: No antigen is known for it.

This CDR3 region has 12 residues. J gave up 10 bases and V 7 bases, and 10 bases lay outside the gene matches. The V gene's germline CDR1 is SQVTM and CDR2 ANQGSEA. Genomic DNA from each subset was divided evenly over several immunoSEQ plates. Assay: immunoSEQ multiplex PCR; the TCRdb copy retains only in-frame clones and omits some. In the table there are about 2.4 million clones, just over 90% of which are singletons. V is TRBV29-1 and J is TRBJ2-1, with TRBD2 matching over 7 bases. The origin of this receptor is a man younger than 35 in good health. The sequencing input was naive CD4+ T cells sorted from blood. Subset described: CD45RA+ positively selected. The chain's CDR3 is CSGALFGREQFF. Here the CDR3 DNA reads TGCAGCGGAGCACTATTCGGGAGGGAGCAGTTCTTC.